One sample yielded the 26 T cell receptor beta chains listed below, sequenced in a study of cytomegalovirus exposure and HLA in healthy donors. Primers: 60 Vbeta forward and 13 Jbeta reverse. Sequenced by immunoSEQ multiplex PCR; TCRdb stores in-frame clones only, minus some. The sample consists of under 150,000 clones, roughly 80% of them appearing once. What was sequenced was PBMCs. These receptors were collected from a man aged 30-40 years in good health and CMV-seronegative.

The chain uses TRBV27 and TRBJ2-7, with no clear D. CDR3 size: 13 residues. CDR1 is MNHEY, CDR2 SMNVEV, per germline (reference sequence). Trimming took 3 bases from V and 1 from J, leaving 7 bases between them. The CDR3 is CASSLWASYEQYF. CDR3 DNA: TGTGCCAGCAGTTTGTGGGCTTCCTACGAGCAGTACTTC.

The genes are TRBV7-2 and TRBJ1-1; D not resolved. V dropped 4 bases and J dropped 8 bases, with 17 bases sitting between them. This CDR3 contains 14 residues. Germline lookup yields CDR1 SGHTA and CDR2 FQGNSA. The CDR3 here is CASSSSGSTREAFF. The CDR3 coding sequence is TGTGCCAGCAGCTCCTCCGGGTCCACCCGGGAAGCTTTCTTT.

The rearrangement links TRBV30 to TRBJ2-7, with D possibly being TRBD1 (5 bases). V was cut by 2 bases and J by 3 bases, with 14 bases left in between. Looked up from germline, CDR1 is GTSNPN and CDR2 is SVGIG (reference sequence). The CDR3 runs 14 residues. For the CDR3, the DNA is TGTGCCTGGAGTCAAGGGGCGAGAGGCTACGAGCAGTACTTC. Protein product: CAWSQGARGYEQYF.

This clone was detected only once. The chain uses TRBV28 and TRBJ1-4; possibly TRBD1 for D (5 bases). The CDR3 loop spans 14 amino acids. Trimming cost V 6 bases and J 6 bases, with 14 bases left between them. Germline CDR1 MDHEN, CDR2 SYDVKM. The CDR3 sequence is CASRPGTQHEKLFF. In nucleotides, the CDR3 is TGTGCCAGCAGACCCGGGACTCAACATGAAAAACTGTTTTTT.

The chain joins TRBV19 to TRBJ1-5, with TRBD1 matching over 8 bases. The germline V gene has CDR1 LNHDA and CDR2 SQIVND (reference sequence). This CDR3 spans 15 amino acids. V gave up 5 bases and J gave up 4 bases; unmatched junction bases: 7. The CDR3 protein is CASSLQGAGNQPQHF. The CDR3, as DNA: TGTGCCAGTAGTCTCCAGGGGGCGGGAAATCAGCCCCAGCATTTT.

The rearrangement joins TRBV13 to TRBJ2-2; D gene uncertain. V gave up 8 bases and J gave up 6 bases, with 7 bases separating them. Germline CDR1 and CDR2: PRHDT and FYEKMQ (reference sequence). The CDR3 contains 11 residues. The CDR3 loop reads CASPVSGELFF. CDR3 DNA sequence: TGTGCCAGCCCGGTGTCCGGGGAGCTGTTTTTT.

This clone was counted a few times. The genes are TRBV7-6 and TRBJ2-3; D unclear. The CDR3 consists of 16 residues. Trimming cost V 1 base and J 4 bases, with 15 bases left between them. Looked up from germline, CDR1 is SGHVS and CDR2 is FNYEAQ. The CDR3 nucleotides read TGTGCCAGCAGCTTAGTTGGGCCGCCGACACCAGATACGCAGTATTTT. It encodes CASSLVGPPTPDTQYF.

The chain links TRBV4-1 to TRBJ2-7; 11 bases fit TRBD1. The CDR3 totals 19 residues. The germline gives CDR1 MGHRA, CDR2 YSYEKL. Trimming cost V 0 bases and J 2 bases; bases outside gene matches: 12. The CDR3 spells CASSQEGDRGTRNTYEQYF. The DNA for the CDR3 is TGCGCCAGCAGCCAAGAAGGGGACAGGGGGACCCGAAACACCTACGAGCAGTACTTC.

This clone showed up just a few times. The rearrangement uses TRBV7-9 and TRBJ2-3, with TRBD1 matching 10 bases. CDR1 SEHNR and CDR2 FQNEAQ come from the germline V gene (reference sequence). The CDR3 covers 19 residues. V lost 4 bases, J lost 3 bases, and 16 bases stayed unmatched. CDR3 sequence reads: CASSSERRQGAKLTDTQYF. CDR3 bases: TGTGCCAGCAGCTCCGAAAGAAGACAGGGGGCGAAACTGACAGATACGCAGTATTTT.

V usage is TRBV19 and J usage is TRBJ2-1, with 14 bases lining up with TRBD2. The length of the CDR3 is 15 residues. Germline loops: CDR1 LNHDA, CDR2 SQIVND (reference sequence). Trimming took 5 bases from V and 7 from J; bases not matched to a gene: 4. The CDR3 region has the DNA TGTGCCAGTAGTGGGGGACTAGCGGGAGTAAATGAGCAGTTCTTC. Its protein is CASSGGLAGVNEQFF.

A remark on this clone: Its ends do not fully match the called genes, so a read error is possible. The chain is built from TRBV6-5 and TRBJ2-7; possibly TRBD1 for D (6 bases). CDR1 MNHEY and CDR2 SVGAGI come from the germline V gene. The CDR3 extends over 12 amino acids. CDR3 loop: CSSSSSDSSKYF. The DNA of the CDR3 is TGTTCCAGCAGTTCCTCGGACAGCTCGAAGTACTTC.

The chain links TRBV5-1 to TRBJ2-3; 9 nucleotides line up with TRBD1. The ends lost 3 bases at V and 4 bases at J; junction bases unmatched: 12. CDR1 is SGHRS and CDR2 is YFSETQ in the germline V gene. The CDR3 length is 17 residues. The CDR3 here is CASSSNTGGWGSDTQYF. CDR3 bases: TGCGCCAGCAGCTCCAACACAGGGGGCTGGGGGTCAGATACGCAGTATTTT.

The V and J genes are TRBV18 and TRBJ1-2; TRBD1 matches 7 bases. The CDR3 has 14 residues. With 4 bases clipped from V and 4 bases from J, the junction kept 6 bases outside the gene matches. Germline V gives CDR1 KGHSH, CDR2 LQKENI. The CDR3 protein is CASSREGGGYGYTF. CDR3 bases: TGTGCCAGCTCACGGGAAGGGGGCGGCTATGGCTACACCTTC.

The chain employs TRBV28 and TRBJ2-7, with 9 bases fitting TRBD1. CDR3 size: 15 residues. V gave up 4 bases and J gave up 1 base; unmatched junction bases: 5. Germline V CDR1 and CDR2: MDHEN, SYDVKM. The CDR3, as DNA: TGTGCCAGCAGTTCAGCCGGGACAGGGTCCTACGAGCAGTACTTC. Amino acids: CASSSAGTGSYEQYF.

This clone was counted only a few times. The gene calls are TRBV7-2 and TRBJ2-2, with a weak D call TRBD2 (5 bases). This CDR3 has 16 amino acids. CDR1 is SGHTA and CDR2 is FQGNSA in the germline V gene. Trimming cost V 3 bases and J 1 base, with 12 bases left between them. The CDR3 nucleotides read TGTGCCAGCAGCTTGAGCTCGGACTTGAACACCGGGGAGCTGTTTTTT. Protein: CASSLSSDLNTGELFF.

The J gene is TRBJ1-4, the V gene TRBV6-5; maybe TRBD1 (6 bases). Trimming took off 0 bases at V and 6 bases at J, with 11 bases between the two ends. The CDR3 is 15 amino acids. Germline V gene data show CDR1 as MNHEY and CDR2 as SVGAGI. In nucleotides, the CDR3 is TGTGCCAGCAGTTACTCGGCAGGGGAGCATGAAAAACTGTTTTTT. It specifies CASSYSAGEHEKLFF.

The V gene is TRBV4-3, the J gene TRBJ1-3; D gene unclear. The CDR3 consists of 19 residues. Per the germline V gene, CDR1 is LGHNA and CDR2 is YSLEER. V lost 0 bases, J lost 1 base, and 19 bases lay in between. In nucleotides, the CDR3 is TGCGCCAGCAGCCAAGATCTCGGTTTCATAGGAGGATCTGGAAACACCATATATTTT. This translates into CASSQDLGFIGGSGNTIYF.

The chain couples TRBV10-2 to TRBJ2-7, with D perhaps TRBD2 (6 bases). Germline V gene data show CDR1 as WSHSY and CDR2 as SAAADI. The V end lost 8 bases, the J end lost 6 bases, and 20 bases lay between the germline ends. The CDR3 runs 14 residues. The CDR3 coding sequence is TGCGCCAGCGGACTACAGGCGGGGAGGTTCGAGCAGTACTTC. Protein product: CASGLQAGRFEQYF.

The chain combines TRBV25-1 with TRBJ1-1; unclear D gene. Germline V gene data show CDR1 as MGHDK and CDR2 as SYGVNS. The CDR3 consists of 15 residues. Deletions cut 2 bases from V and 0 bases from J, with 10 bases between. The CDR3 DNA is TGTGCCAGCAGTGAACCCGGAGGGATGAACACTGAAGCTTTCTTT. Translation gives CASSEPGGMNTEAFF.

V usage is TRBV2 and J usage is TRBJ2-7; TRBD1 matches at 7 bases. This CDR3 is built from 12 residues. V lost 7 bases, J lost 7 bases, and 7 bases stayed unmatched. From germline, CDR1 is SNHLY and CDR2 FYNNEI. CDR3 loop: CASKTGAAEQYF. DNA for the CDR3: TGTGCCAGCAAAACAGGGGCGGCAGAGCAGTACTTC.

Concerning this clone: Mismatch with germline at one junction end may stem from a read error. V and J are TRBV29-1 and TRBJ1-2, with 9 bases identical to TRBD1. CDR3 length: 12 residues. CDR1 and CDR2 from the germline V gene are SQVTM and ANQGSEA. CDR3 sequence: CSVEVGTGRKDF. In nucleotides, the CDR3 is TGCAGCGTTGAGGTCGGGACAGGGAGAAAAGACTTC. Filled out from reference TRBV29-1 and TRBJ1-2, the complete variable domain reads SAVISQKPSRDICQRGTSLTIQCQVDSQVTMMFWYRQQPGQSLTLIATANQGSEATYESGFVIDKFPISRPNLTFSTLTVSNMSPEDSSIYLCSVEVGTGRKDFGSGTRLTVV.

This chain uses TRBV7-6 with TRBJ1-4; 7 bases align to TRBD1. J gave up 0 bases and V 0 bases, and 13 bases lay outside the gene matches. The CDR3 is 20 amino acids. Germline V gives CDR1 SGHVS, CDR2 FNYEAQ. The CDR3 DNA follows: TGTGCCAGCAGCTTAGCGAGAGGACAGGAGTACTCATCAACTAATGAAAAACTGTTTTTT. Translating gives CASSLARGQEYSSTNEKLFF.

This clone was seen just once. The genes are TRBV11-2 and TRBJ2-7; no clear D gene. The CDR3 has 14 residues. CDR1 is SGHAT and CDR2 is FQNNGV in the germline V gene. Deletions cut 5 bases from V and 2 bases from J, with 13 bases between. The CDR3, as DNA: TGTGCCAGCAGCCTATACGGGTTTCCCTACGAGCAGTACTTC. Encoded protein: CASSLYGFPYEQYF.

The chain couples TRBV15 to TRBJ1-3, with no clear D. V was pared by 4 bases and J by 2 bases, with 9 bases between. In germline, CDR1 is LNHNV, CDR2 YYDKDF (reference sequence). The CDR3 consists of 14 residues. DNA of the CDR3: TGTGCCACCAGCATGATAACAGCTGGAAACACCATATATTTT. This translates into CATSMITAGNTIYF.

The chain is built from TRBV19 and TRBJ1-2; 7 nucleotides line up with TRBD1. CDR1 and CDR2 from the germline V gene are LNHDA and SQIVND (reference sequence). This CDR3 comprises 14 residues. V gave up 4 bases and J gave up 6 bases; unmatched junction bases: 8. The chain's CDR3 is CASSTGQAGNGYTF. The CDR3, as DNA: TGTGCCAGTAGTACCGGACAGGCCGGGAATGGCTACACCTTC.

This chain uses TRBV7-6 with TRBJ2-1; D uncertain. This CDR3 has 12 amino acids. Trimming removed 0 bases at V and 5 bases at J, with 2 bases between. CDR1 is SGHVS and CDR2 is FNYEAQ in the germline V gene. DNA for the CDR3: TGTGCCAGCAGCTTAGCCGACAATGAGCAGTTCTTC. It codes for CASSLADNEQFF.